The clone carrying this TCR beta chain appeared many times. Its antigen is not identified. The blood specimen was taken at initial hyperthyroidism diagnosis, before any ophthalmopathy symptoms. Extraction of PBMCs used roughly 9.4 ml of fresh peripheral blood. This sample is part of a study of T cells in Graves' hyperthyroidism and ophthalmopathy. Study-wide findings and caveats: Expanded thyroid clonotypes (above 0.001) were mostly also found in blood. The model's output predicted ophthalmopathy at a median of about 6.5 months prior to onset.

Amplification yielded TCR beta CDR3 regions, with RNA transcripts as the source. TCR CDR3 regions were first amplified by RT-PCR with HTBI primers. TCRdb re-analysed the multiplex PCR reads in MiXCR, keeping a single row per CDR3 protein. The sample lists more than 250,000 distinct CDR3 sequences; approximately 14% were seen once. Germline CDR1 is MDHEN and CDR2 is SYDVKM. The CDR3 covers 14 residues. The sample comprised blood. The chain joins TRBV28 to TRBJ1-5; D remains unclear. This receptor was taken from a woman in her forties or fifties with Graves' hyperthyroidism that later progressed to Graves' ophthalmopathy. In DNA, the CDR3 is TGTGCTACAACCTACAGCAATAGCAATCAGCCCCAGCATTTT. As protein: CATTYSNSNQPQHF.